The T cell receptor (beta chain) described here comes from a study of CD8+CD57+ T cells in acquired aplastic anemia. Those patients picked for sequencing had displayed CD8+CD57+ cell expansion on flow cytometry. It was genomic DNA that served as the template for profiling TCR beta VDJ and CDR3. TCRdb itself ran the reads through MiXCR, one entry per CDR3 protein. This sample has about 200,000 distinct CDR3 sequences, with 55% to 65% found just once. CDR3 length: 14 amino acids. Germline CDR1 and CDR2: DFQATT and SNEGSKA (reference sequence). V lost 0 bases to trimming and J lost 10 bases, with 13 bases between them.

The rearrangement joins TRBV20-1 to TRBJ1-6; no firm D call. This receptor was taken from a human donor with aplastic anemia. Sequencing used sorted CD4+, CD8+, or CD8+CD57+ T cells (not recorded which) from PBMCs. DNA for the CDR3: TGCAGTGCTAGAGATGTGGAGGGCAGCTCACCCCTCCACTTT. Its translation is CSARDVEGSSPLHF.